In its sample, the clone carrying this TCR beta chain was seen once. The CDR3 length is 14 residues. Germline values: CDR1 DFQATT, CDR2 SNEGSKA (reference sequence). This entry comes from a study of blood T cells in healthy people across ages. PCR was performed a second time for about 7 to 11 cycles using a sample-barcoded 5' primer and a J-beta primer mix. In TCRdb, the 5' RACE reads were re-called with MiXCR into one record per CDR3 protein. The sample yields hundreds of thousands of distinct CDR3 sequences, around 48% seen once. The V call is TRBV20-1, the J call TRBJ2-1; no clear D. The J call may be wrong; the DNA end is better matched by TRBJ2-7. The source material was blood. The TCR sequence derives from a man aged 25 to 45 in good health. The chain's CDR3 is CSARDYIGYNEQYF. In nucleotides, the CDR3 is TGCAGTGCTAGAGATTATATCGGTTACAATGAGCAGTACTTC.